The next 5 T cell receptor beta chains were all read from a single sample in a study of regulatory T cells in long-lasting Graves disease (dated by TCRdb to about 2021). Library creation used multiplex PCR. Sequencing instrument: Illumina HiSeq 4000. iRepertoire HTBI primers and Arm-PCR amplification of CDR3 regions were used to construct TCR beta libraries. Using fastp trimming at Q25 and MiXCR clonotype assembly, TCRdb reanalyzed the public sequencing data and kept in-frame beta chains. Rows with one shared CDR3 protein collapse into an entry with the most common genes and DNA. Within this sample are around 430,000 distinct CDR3 sequences, with 20% to 25% of them counted one time only. The ten top clones hold approximately 14% of the sample. The sample's time point label is to be understood as: persistent/refractory GD, antithyroid drugs over 5 years with positive TRAb. RNA was extracted from PBMCs in TRIzol for both TCR sequencing and RNA sequencing.

Sequenced here: peripheral blood mononuclear cells (PBMCs), sampled when the disease was refractory, from a patient treated with antithyroid drugs. The receptors stem from a female donor with Graves disease.

This clonotype showed up just a few times. The chain couples TRBV28 to TRBJ1-1; maybe TRBD1 (5 bases). This CDR3 has 15 amino acids. Germline V gives CDR1 MDHEN, CDR2 SYDVKM. Trimming stripped 5 bases from V and 0 bases from J, with 13 bases between. The CDR3 DNA reads TGTGCCAGCAGTAAACAGCAGGGTATGAACACTGAAGCTTTCTTT. Encoded protein: CASSKQQGMNTEAFF.

Only a few counts were recorded for this clonotype. A much larger clonotype is one base distant, so this may be a read error. The V and J genes are TRBV28 and TRBJ1-5; no clear D gene. Germline values: CDR1 MDHEN, CDR2 SYDVKM. V gave up 2 bases and J gave up 5 bases, with 10 bases separating them. This CDR3 has 14 residues. DNA of the CDR3: TGTGCCAGCAGTTTAGTTCAGGATCATCAGCCCCAGCATTTT. Protein sequence: CASSLVQDHQPQHF.

This clonotype was recorded a few times. The chain recombines TRBV19 with TRBJ1-4, with 7 bases identical to TRBD1. CDR1 and CDR2 (germline): LNHDA, SQIVND (reference sequence). Trimming at V came to 4 bases and at J to 9 bases, leaving 11 bases not matched to a gene. The CDR3 totals 15 residues. The CDR3 region has the DNA TGTGCCAGTAGTACCTCCGGGACAGTCGAGCAAAAACTGTTTTTT. It encodes CASSTSGTVEQKLFF.

This chain connects TRBV7-2 to TRBJ1-2; no definite D call. V shed 1 base and J shed 3 bases, with 15 bases lying between them. Germline loops: CDR1 SGHTA, CDR2 FQGNSA. CDR3 size: 16 residues. CDR3 nucleotides: TGTGCCAGCAGCTTAGGGGGTTCGTTGGGGTACTATGGCTACACCTTC. Translation: CASSLGGSLGYYGYTF.

The chain has TRBV3-1 and TRBJ2-7, with D perhaps TRBD1 (5 bases). CDR1 and CDR2 (germline): LGHDT, YNNKEL (reference sequence). V shed 1 base and J shed 2 bases, with 12 bases lying between them. This CDR3 region has 15 residues. In nucleotides, the CDR3 is TGTGCCAGCAGCCAAGGAGCAGGGCTACCCTACGAGCAGTACTTC. Translation gives CASSQGAGLPYEQYF.